This section outlines one TCR beta chain sequence together with its context. These data originate in a study of T-cell memory formation after mild COVID-19. Using its own MiXCR run on the 5' RACE reads, TCRdb lists one record per CDR3 protein. The table shows 250,000 to 300,000 distinct CDR3 sequences, with 16% occurring only once. The germline V gene has CDR1 LNHNV and CDR2 YYDKDF (reference sequence). The CDR3 runs to 14 residues. V was clipped by 0 bases and J by 5 bases, with 8 bases between them. The sequencing sample was made of PBMCs or a T cell subset sorted from them (not recorded which). The TCR comes from a young man who had mild COVID-19 (a few samples of this study predate the infection). Cell type and time point are not known. The V gene is TRBV15, the J gene TRBJ1-5, with D perhaps matching TRBD1 (5 bases). CDR3 region: CATSRDRGDQPQHF. CDR3 DNA sequence: TGTGCCACCAGCAGAGATCGGGGGGATCAGCCCCAGCATTTT.